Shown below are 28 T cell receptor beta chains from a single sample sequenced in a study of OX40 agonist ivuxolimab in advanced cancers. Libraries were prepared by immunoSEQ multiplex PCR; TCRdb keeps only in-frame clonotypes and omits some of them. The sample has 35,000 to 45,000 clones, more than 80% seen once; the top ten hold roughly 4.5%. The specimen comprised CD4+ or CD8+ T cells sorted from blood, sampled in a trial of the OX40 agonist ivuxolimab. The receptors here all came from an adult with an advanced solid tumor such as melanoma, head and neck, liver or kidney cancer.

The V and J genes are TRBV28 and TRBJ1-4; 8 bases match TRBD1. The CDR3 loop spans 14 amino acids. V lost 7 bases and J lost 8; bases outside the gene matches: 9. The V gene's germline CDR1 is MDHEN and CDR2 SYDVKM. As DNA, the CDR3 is TGTGCCAGCAACGCGTTAAACAGGGGGGAAAAACTGTTTTTT. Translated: CASNALNRGEKLFF.

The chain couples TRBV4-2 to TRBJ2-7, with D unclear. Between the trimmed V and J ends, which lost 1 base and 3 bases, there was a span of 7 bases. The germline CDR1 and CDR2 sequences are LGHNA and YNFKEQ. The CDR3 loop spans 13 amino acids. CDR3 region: CASSQVDGYEQYF. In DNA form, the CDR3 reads TGTGCCAGCAGCCAAGTCGACGGCTACGAGCAGTACTTC.

CDR3 sequence reads: CASSLAGQGLDEQYF. CDR3 DNA sequence: TGCGCCAGCAGCTTGGCTGGACAGGGTCTCGACGAGCAGTACTTC. The rearrangement uses TRBV5-1 and TRBJ2-7; 8 nucleotides line up with TRBD1. CDR1 is SGHRS, CDR2 YFSETQ, per germline. The CDR3 loop spans 15 amino acids. V shed 0 bases, J shed 5 bases, and the junction held 7 bases outside the gene matches.

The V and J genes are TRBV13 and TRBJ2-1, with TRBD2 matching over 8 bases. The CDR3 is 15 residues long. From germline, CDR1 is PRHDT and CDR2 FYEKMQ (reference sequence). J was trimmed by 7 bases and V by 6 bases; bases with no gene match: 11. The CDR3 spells CASSDPGTRWNEQFF. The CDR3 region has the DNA TGTGCCAGCAGTGACCCCGGGACTAGATGGAATGAGCAGTTCTTC.

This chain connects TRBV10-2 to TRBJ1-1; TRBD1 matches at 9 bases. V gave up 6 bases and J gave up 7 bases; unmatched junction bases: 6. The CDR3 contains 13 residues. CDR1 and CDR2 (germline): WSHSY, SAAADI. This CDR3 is CASRGQGGGEAFF. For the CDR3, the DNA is TGCGCCAGCAGGGGACAGGGAGGGGGTGAAGCTTTCTTT.

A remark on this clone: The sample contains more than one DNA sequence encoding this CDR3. CDR3 coding DNA: TGTGCCAGCAGCTTATCTGCCGGAAACACCATATATTTT. Translated, it gives CASSLSAGNTIYF. The chain links TRBV5-5 to TRBJ1-3; D not certain. The ends were cut back, 2 bases at V and 4 bases at J, with 7 bases in the middle. The CDR3 totals 13 residues. Germline CDR1 SGHKS, CDR2 YYEKEE (reference sequence).

The CDR3 nucleotides are TGTGCGGTCTCTGGGGCCAACGTCCTGACTTTC. This encodes CAVSGANVLTF. V is TRBV6-6 and J is TRBJ2-6; D gene uncertain. There are 11 residues in the CDR3. Germline assignment: CDR1 MNHNY and CDR2 SVGAGI (reference sequence).

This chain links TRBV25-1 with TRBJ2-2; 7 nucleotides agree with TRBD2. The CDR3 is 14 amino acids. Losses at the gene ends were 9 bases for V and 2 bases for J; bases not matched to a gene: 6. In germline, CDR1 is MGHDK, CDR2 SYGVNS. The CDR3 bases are TGTGCCAGTATGAAAGCGGGAAACACCGGGGAGCTGTTTTTT. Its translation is CASMKAGNTGELFF.

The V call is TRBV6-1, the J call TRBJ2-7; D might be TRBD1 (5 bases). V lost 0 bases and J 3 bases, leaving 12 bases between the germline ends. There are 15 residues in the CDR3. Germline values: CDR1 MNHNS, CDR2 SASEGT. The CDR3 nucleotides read TGTGCCAGCAGTGAAGCGGTCTACAGGAACTACGAGCAGTACTTC. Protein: CASSEAVYRNYEQYF.

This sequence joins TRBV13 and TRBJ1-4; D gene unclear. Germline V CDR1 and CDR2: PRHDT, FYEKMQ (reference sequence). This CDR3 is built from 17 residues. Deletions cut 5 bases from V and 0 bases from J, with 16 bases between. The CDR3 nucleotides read TGTGCCAGCAGCCGACGGACCGCGCCCTCAACTAATGAAAAACTGTTTTTT. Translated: CASSRRTAPSTNEKLFF.

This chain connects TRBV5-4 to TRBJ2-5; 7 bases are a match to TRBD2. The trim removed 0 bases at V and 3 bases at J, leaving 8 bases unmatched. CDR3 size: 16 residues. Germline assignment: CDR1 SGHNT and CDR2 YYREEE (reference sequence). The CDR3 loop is CASSLGSSGTKETQYF. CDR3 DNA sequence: TGTGCCAGCAGCTTGGGGTCTAGCGGCACAAAAGAGACCCAGTACTTC.

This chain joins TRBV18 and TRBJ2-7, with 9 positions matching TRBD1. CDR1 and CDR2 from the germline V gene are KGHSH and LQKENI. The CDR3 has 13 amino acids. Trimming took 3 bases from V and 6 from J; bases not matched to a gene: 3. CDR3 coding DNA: TGTGCCAGCTCACCGGACAGGGGTCGCGAGCAGTACTTC. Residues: CASSPDRGREQYF. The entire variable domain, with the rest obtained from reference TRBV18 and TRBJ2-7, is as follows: NAGVMQNPRHLVRRRGQEARLRCSPMKGHSHVYWYRQLPEEGLKFMVYLQKENIIDESGMPKERFSAEFPKEGPSILRIQQVVRGDSAAYFCASSPDRGREQYFGPGTRLTVT.

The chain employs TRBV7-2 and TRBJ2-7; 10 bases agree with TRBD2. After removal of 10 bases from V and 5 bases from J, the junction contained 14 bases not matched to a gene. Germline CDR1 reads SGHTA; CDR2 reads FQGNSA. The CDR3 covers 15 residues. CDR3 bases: TGTGCCACCCCCCCCCTAGCGGGAGAAAGTAACGAGCAGTACTTC. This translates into CATPPLAGESNEQYF.

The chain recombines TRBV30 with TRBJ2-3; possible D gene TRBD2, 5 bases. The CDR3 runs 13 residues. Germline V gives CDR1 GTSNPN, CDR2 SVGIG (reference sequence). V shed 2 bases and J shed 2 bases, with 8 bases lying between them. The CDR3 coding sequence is TGTGCCTGGAGTTCCGGGGACACAGATACGCAGTATTTT. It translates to CAWSSGDTDTQYF.

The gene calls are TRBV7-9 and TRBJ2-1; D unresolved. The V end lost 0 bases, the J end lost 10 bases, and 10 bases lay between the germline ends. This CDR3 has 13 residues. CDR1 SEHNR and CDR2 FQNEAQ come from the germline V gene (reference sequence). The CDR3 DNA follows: TGTGCCAGCAGCTTAGCAGGAGACGGGGAGCAGTTCTTC. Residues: CASSLAGDGEQFF.

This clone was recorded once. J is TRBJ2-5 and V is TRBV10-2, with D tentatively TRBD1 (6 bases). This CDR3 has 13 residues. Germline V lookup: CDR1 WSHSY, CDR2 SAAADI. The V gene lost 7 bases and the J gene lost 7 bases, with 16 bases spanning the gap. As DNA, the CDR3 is TGCGCCAGCAACTACAGGGTTATAGTGACCCAGTACTTC. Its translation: CASNYRVIVTQYF.

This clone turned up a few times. The CDR3 here is CASRLGDTEAFF. The CDR3 coding sequence is TGTGCAAGTCGCTTAGGGGACACTGAAGCTTTCTTT. The rearrangement links TRBV12-2 to TRBJ1-1. TRBV12-2 is assigned pseudogene status. The CDR3 runs 12 residues.

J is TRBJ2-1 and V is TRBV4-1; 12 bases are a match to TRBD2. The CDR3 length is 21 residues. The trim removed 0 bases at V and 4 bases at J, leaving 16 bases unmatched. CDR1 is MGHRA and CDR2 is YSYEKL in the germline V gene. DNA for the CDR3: TGCGCCAGCAGCCAAGAGTCTCCTAGCGGGAGGGAGGGCTTTAGGTACAATGAGCAGTTCTTC. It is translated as CASSQESPSGREGFRYNEQFF.

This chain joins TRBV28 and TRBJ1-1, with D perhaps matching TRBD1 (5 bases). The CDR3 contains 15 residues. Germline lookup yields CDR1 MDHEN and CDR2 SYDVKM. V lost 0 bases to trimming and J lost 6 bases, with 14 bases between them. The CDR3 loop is CASSLWGRVFAEAFF. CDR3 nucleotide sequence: TGTGCCAGCAGTTTATGGGGCAGGGTATTCGCTGAAGCTTTCTTT.

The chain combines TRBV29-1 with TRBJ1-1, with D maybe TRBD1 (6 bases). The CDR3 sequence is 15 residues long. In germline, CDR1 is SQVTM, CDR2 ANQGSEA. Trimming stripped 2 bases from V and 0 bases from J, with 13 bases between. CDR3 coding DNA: TGCAGCGTTGAATCTCAGGGGAGGGTGAACACTGAAGCTTTCTTT. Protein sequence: CSVESQGRVNTEAFF.

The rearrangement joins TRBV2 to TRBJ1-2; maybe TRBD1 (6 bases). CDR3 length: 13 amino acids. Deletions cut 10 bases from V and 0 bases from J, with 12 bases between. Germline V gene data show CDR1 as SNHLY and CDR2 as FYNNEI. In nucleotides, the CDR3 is TGTGCCACCGACAGGAGAGCTAACTATGGCTACACCTTC. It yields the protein CATDRRANYGYTF.

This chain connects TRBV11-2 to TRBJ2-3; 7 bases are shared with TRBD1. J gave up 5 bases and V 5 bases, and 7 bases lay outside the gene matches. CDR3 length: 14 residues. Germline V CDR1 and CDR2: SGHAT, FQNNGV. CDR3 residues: CASSLGQVEDTQYF. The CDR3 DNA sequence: TGTGCCAGCAGCCTCGGACAGGTTGAAGATACGCAGTATTTT. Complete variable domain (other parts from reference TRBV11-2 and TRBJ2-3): EAGVAQSPRYKIIEKRQSVAFWCNPISGHATLYWYQQILGQGPKLLIQFQNNGVVDDSQLPKDRFSAERLKGVDSTLKIQPAKLEDSAVYLCASSLGQVEDTQYFGPGTRLTVL.

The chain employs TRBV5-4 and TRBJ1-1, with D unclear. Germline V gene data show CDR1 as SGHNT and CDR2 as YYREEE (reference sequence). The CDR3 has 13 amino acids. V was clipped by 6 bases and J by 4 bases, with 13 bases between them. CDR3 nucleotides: TGTGCCAGCACCGAACGATGGGGCACTGAAGCTTTCTTT. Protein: CASTERWGTEAFF.

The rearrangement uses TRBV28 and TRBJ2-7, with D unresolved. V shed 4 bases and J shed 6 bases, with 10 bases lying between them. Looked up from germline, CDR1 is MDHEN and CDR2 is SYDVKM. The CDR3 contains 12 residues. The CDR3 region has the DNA TGTGCCAGCAGTTCTACCCTCCGCGAGCAGTACTTC. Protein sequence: CASSSTLREQYF.

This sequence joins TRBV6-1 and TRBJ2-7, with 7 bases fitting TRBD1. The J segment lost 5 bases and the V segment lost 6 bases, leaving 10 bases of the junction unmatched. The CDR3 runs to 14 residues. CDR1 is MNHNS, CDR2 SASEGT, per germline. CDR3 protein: CASRKFGQVDEQYF. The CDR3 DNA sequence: TGTGCCAGCAGAAAATTCGGACAGGTTGACGAGCAGTACTTC.

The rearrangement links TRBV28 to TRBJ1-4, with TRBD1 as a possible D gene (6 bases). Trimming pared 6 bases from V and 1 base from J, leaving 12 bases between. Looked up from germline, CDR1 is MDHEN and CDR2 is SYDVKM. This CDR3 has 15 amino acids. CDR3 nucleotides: TGTGCCAGCAGCGCGGGAGGGGGAACTAATGAAAAACTGTTTTTT. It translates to CASSAGGGTNEKLFF. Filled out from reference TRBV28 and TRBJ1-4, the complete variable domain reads DVKVTQSSRYLVKRTGEKVFLECVQDMDHENMFWYRQDPGLGLRLIYFSYDVKMKEKGDIPEGYSVSREKKERFSLILESASTNQTSMYLCASSAGGGTNEKLFFGSGTQLSVL.

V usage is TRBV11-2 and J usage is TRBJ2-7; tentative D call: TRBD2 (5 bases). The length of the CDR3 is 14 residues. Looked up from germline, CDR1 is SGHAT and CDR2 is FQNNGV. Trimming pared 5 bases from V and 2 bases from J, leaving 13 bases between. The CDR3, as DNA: TGTGCCAGCAGCCCTTTCTGGAGGCCCTACGAGCAGTACTTC. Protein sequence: CASSPFWRPYEQYF.

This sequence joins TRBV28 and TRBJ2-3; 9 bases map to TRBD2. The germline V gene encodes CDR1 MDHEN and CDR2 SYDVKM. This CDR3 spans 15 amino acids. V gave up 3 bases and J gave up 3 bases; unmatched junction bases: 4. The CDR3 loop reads CASSLGGGGTDTQYF. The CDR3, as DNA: TGTGCCAGCAGTTTGGGCGGGGGGGGTACAGATACGCAGTATTTT.